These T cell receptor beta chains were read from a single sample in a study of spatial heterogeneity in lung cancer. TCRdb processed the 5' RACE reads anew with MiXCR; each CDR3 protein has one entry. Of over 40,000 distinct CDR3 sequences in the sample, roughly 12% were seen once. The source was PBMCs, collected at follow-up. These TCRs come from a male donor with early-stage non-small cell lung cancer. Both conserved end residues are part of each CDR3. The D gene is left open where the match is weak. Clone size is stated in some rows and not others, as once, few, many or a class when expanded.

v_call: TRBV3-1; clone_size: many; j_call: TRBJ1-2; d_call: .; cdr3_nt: TGTGCCAGCAGCCAAGTCCATAACGGGCCAGCCGCAATCTATGGCTACACCTTC; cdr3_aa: CASSQVHNGPAAIYGYTF
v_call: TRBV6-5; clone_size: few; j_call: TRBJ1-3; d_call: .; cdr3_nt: TGTGCAGCTTCTGGTAGCTCTGGAAACACCATATATTTT; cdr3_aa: CAASGSSGNTIYF
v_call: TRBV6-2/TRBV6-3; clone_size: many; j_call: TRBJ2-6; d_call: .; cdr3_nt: TGTGCCAGCAGTTACGTCGGAAACTCTGGGGCCAACGTCCTGACTTTC; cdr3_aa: CASSYVGNSGANVLTF
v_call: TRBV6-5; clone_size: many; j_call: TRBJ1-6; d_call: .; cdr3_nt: TGTGCCAGCAGTTCGGCGCCCTCCTATAATTCACCCCTCCACTTT; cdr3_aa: CASSSAPSYNSPLHF
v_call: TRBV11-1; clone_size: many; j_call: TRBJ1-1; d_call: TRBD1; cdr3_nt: TGTGCCAGCAGCGGACAGGGGGACACTGAAGCTTTCTTT; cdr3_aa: CASSGQGDTEAFF
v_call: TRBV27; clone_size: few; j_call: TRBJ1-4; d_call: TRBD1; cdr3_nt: TGTGCCAGCAGTCTAAGGGGGCGCGGTGAAAAACTGTTTTTT; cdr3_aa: CASSLRGRGEKLFF
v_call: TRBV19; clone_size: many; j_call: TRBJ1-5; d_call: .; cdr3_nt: TGTGCCAGTAGTATAGATCGGAGCAGGGGAGGTCAGCCCCAGCATTTT; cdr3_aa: CASSIDRSRGGQPQHF
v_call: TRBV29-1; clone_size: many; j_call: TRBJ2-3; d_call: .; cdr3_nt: TGCAGCGCCTCGGGACGGAATACGCAGTATTTT; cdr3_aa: CSASGRNTQYF
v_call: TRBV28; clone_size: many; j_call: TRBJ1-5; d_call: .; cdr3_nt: TGTGCCAGCAGTCCCAAGCCCAACAGGGTTGGCAATCAGCCCCAGCATTTT; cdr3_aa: CASSPKPNRVGNQPQHF
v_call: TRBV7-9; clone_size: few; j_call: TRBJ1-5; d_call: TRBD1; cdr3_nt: TGTGCCAGCAGCTTTGGGACAGGGGATCAGCCCCAGCATTTT; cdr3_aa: CASSFGTGDQPQHF
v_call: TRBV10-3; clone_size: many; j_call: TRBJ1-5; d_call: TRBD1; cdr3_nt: TGTGCCATCAGTGGGGACAGGGGCAAACAGCCCCAGCATTTT; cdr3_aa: CAISGDRGKQPQHF
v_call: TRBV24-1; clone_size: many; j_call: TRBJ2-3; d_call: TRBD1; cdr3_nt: TGTGCCACCAGTGATTGGCAGGGACAGCCTAACACAGATACGCAGTATTTT; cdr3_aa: CATSDWQGQPNTDTQYF
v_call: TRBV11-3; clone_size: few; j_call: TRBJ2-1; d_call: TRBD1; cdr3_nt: TGTGCCAGCTCCGGGACAGAATACAATGAGCAGTTCTTC; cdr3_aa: CASSGTEYNEQFF
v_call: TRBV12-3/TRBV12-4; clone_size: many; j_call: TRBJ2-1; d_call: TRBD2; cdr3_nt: TGTGCCAGCAGTCCCAACGGACTAGTACTCAATGAGCAGTTCTTC; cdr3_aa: CASSPNGLVLNEQFF
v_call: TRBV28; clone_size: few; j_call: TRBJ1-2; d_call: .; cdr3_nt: TGTGCCAGCGTCGGGAATGGCTACACCTTC; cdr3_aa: CASVGNGYTF
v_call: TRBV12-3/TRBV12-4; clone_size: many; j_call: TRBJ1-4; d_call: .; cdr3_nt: TGTGCCAGCAGTTTTCCGTCCAGAATTGAAAAACTGTTTTTT; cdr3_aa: CASSFPSRIEKLFF
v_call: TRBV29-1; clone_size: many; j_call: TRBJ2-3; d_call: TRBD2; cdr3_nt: TGCAGCGTTGATGGGGTAGCGGGAGACACAGATACGCAGTATTTT; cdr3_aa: CSVDGVAGDTDTQYF
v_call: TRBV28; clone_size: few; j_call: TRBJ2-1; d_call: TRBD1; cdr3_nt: TGTGCCAGCAGCCCTACAGGGGGCGCGGGCAATGAGCAGTTCTTC; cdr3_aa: CASSPTGGAGNEQFF
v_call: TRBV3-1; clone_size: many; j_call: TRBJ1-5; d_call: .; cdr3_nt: TGTGCCAGCAGCCCGACCAACATGAATCAGCCCCAGCATTTT; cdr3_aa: CASSPTNMNQPQHF
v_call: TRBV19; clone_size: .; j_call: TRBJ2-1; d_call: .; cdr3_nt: TGTGCCAGTAGTATAGCCGGGACGGGATACAATGAGCAGTTCTTC; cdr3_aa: CASSIAGTGYNEQFF
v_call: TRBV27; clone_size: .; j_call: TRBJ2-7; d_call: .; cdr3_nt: TGTGCCAGCAGTTTCGGACCAGGACGTAGCTCCTACGAGCAGTACTTC; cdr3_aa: CASSFGPGRSSYEQYF
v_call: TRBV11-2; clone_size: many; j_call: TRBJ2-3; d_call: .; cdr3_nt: TGTGCCAGCAGCTCCCGATCGGATACGCAGTATTTT; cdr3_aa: CASSSRSDTQYF
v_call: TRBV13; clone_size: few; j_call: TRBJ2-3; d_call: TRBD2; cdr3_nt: TGTGCCAGCAGCTTACGGACTAGCGGCACAGATACGCAGTATTTT; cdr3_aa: CASSLRTSGTDTQYF
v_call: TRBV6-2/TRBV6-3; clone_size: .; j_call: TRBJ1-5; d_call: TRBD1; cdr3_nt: TGTGCCAGCAGTTGGGACAGGGGCAATCAGCCCCAGCATTTT; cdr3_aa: CASSWDRGNQPQHF
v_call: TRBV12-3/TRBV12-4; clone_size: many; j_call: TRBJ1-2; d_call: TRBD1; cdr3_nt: TGTGCCAGCAGTCGACAGGGGTCAGCTAACTATGGCTACACCTTC; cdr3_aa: CASSRQGSANYGYTF
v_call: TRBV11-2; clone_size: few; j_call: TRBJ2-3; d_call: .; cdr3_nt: TGTGCCAGCAGCGGGGGAGGCGTATCATTCACAGATACGCAGTATTTT; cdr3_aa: CASSGGGVSFTDTQYF
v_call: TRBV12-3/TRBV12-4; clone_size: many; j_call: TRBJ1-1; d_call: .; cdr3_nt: TGTGCCAGCAGACTTGGTGTGGCTGAAGCTTTCTTT; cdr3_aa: CASRLGVAEAFF
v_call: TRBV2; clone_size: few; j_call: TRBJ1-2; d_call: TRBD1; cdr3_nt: TGTGCCAGCAGCCAGGGGGCTGGCTACACCTTC; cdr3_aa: CASSQGAGYTF
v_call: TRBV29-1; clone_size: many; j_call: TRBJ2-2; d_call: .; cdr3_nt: TGCAGCGTTGAAGATAGGGGACCCACCGGGGAGCTGTTTTTT; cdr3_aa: CSVEDRGPTGELFF
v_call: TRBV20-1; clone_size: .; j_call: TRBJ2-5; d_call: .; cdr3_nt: TGCAGTGCTCGACAAGCGAGCAAAGAGACCCAGTACTTC; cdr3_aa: CSARQASKETQYF
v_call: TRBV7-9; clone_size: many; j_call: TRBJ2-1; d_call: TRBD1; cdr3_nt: TGTGCCAGCAGCTTACGACAGGGGGGATACAATGAGCAGTTCTTC; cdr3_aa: CASSLRQGGYNEQFF
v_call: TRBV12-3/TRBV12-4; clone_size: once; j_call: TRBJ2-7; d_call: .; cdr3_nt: TGTGCCAGCAACGACTACCCCTACGAGCAGTACTTC; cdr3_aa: CASNDYPYEQYF
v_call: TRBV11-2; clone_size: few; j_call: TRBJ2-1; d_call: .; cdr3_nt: TGTGCCAGCAACCCTAACGCGGGCGGGACCATATACAATGAGCAGTTCTTC; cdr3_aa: CASNPNAGGTIYNEQFF
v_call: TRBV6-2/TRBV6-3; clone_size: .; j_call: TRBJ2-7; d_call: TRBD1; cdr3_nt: TGTGCCAGCAGTTACCAAGGGGGCGTCGAGCAGTACTTC; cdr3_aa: CASSYQGGVEQYF
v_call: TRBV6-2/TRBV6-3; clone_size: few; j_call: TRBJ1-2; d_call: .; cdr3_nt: TGTGCCAGCAGTACACCGAACTATGGCTACACCTTC; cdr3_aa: CASSTPNYGYTF
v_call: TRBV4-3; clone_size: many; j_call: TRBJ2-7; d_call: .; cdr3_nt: TGCGCCAGCAGCCAAGCCCGGGGACACGAGCAGTACTTC; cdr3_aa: CASSQARGHEQYF
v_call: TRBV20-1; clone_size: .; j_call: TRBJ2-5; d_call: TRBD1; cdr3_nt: TGCAGTGCTAGACGACAGGGGGGGACCCAGTACTTC; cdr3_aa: CSARRQGGTQYF
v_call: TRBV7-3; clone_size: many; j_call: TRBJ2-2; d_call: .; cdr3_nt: TGTGCCAGCAGCCCAGCCAGGGGAAACACCGGGGAGCTGTTTTTT; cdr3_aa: CASSPARGNTGELFF
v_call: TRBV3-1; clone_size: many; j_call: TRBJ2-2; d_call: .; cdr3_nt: TGTGCCAGCAGAGAAAGGACAGTCGCGAACACCGGGGAGCTGTTTTTT; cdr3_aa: CASRERTVANTGELFF
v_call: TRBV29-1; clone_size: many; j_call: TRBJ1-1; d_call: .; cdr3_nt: TGCAGCGTCCTAGCGTTCACTGAAGCTTTCTTT; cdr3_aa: CSVLAFTEAFF
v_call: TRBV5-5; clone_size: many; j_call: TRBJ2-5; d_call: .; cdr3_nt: TGTGCCAGCAGCTTGGTAGAAGGGAGCGCCCAAGAGACCCAGTACTTC; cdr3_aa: CASSLVEGSAQETQYF
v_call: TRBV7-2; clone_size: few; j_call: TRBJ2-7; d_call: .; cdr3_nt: TGTGCCAGCAACTACCCTCGGGGGACGCATGAGCAGTACTTC; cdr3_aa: CASNYPRGTHEQYF
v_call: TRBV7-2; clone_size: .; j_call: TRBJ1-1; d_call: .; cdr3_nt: TGTGCCAGCAGCCCAGAGCCCAGGGGCACTGAAGCTTTCTTT; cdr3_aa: CASSPEPRGTEAFF
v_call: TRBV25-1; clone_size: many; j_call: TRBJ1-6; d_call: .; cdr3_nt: TGTGCCAGCAGTGAATACGCGTATAATTCACCCCTCCACTTT; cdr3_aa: CASSEYAYNSPLHF
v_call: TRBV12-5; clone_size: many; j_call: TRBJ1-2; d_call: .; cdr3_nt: TGTGCTAAACCGGCCATAACAGTTAACTATGGCTACACCTTC; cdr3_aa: CAKPAITVNYGYTF
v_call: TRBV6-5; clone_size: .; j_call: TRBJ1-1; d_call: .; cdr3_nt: TGTGCCAGCAGTTTACTCCAGGGAGGGGGCACTGAAGCTTTCTTT; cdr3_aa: CASSLLQGGGTEAFF
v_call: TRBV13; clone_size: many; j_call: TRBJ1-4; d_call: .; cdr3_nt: TGTGCCAGCAGCAACGACAGAAATGAAAAACTGTTTTTT; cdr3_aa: CASSNDRNEKLFF
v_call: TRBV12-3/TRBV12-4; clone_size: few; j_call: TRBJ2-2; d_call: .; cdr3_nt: TGTGCCAGCGTCGGGGGGCGCCTCACCGGGGAGCTGTTTTTT; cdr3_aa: CASVGGRLTGELFF
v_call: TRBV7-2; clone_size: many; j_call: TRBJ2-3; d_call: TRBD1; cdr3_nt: TGTGCCAGCAGCTGGGACAGGCGCACAGATACGCAGTATTTT; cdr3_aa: CASSWDRRTDTQYF
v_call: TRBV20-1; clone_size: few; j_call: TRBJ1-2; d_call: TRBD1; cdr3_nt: TGCAGTGCTAAACCGGGACAGTCCGAGGGCTACACCTTC; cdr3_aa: CSAKPGQSEGYTF
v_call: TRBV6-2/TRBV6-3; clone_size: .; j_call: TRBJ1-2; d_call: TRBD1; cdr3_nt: TGTGCCAGCAGAACCGGGACAGACGGTATTAACTATGGCTACACCTTC; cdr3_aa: CASRTGTDGINYGYTF
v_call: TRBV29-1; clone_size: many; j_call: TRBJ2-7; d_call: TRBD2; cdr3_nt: TGCAGCGCCCAGTCACCGGGTAGCGGGGACTCCTACGAGCAGTACTTC; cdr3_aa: CSAQSPGSGDSYEQYF
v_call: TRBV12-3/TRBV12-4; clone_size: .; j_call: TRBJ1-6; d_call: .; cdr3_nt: TGTGCCAGGGTACCGTCCTATAATTCACCCCTCCACTTT; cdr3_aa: CARVPSYNSPLHF
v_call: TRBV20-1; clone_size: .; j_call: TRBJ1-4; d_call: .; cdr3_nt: TGCAGTGCTTCCAGGGATGCAACTAATGAAAAACTGTTTTTT; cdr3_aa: CSASRDATNEKLFF